This is a list of T cell receptor beta chains from one sample in a study of blood T cell repertoires in COVID-19. Assay: immunoSEQ multiplex PCR; the TCRdb copy retains only in-frame clones and omits some. The sample has fewer than 200,000 clones, 85% to 90% seen once. What was sequenced was peripheral blood. The receptor source for this set is a young woman who had recovered from COVID-19. CDR3s include the opening cysteine and the closing phenylalanine or tryptophan. The order of the fields is D gene, V gene, clone size, J gene, CDR3 DNA, CDR3 protein. D genes are given only for firm matches. Rows may omit the clone size; those that give it use once, few, many or a size class.

d_call: TRBD1; v_call: TRBV3-1/TRBV3-2; clone_size: NA; j_call: TRBJ1-2; cdr3_nt: TGTGCCAGCAGCAGGGGACAGGGGGCGCCTGGCTACACCTTC; cdr3_aa: CASSRGQGAPGYTF
d_call: TRBD1; v_call: TRBV6-4; clone_size: NA; j_call: TRBJ1-2; cdr3_nt: TGTGCCCCCTCGAGGGCAACAGGGGGAGCTAACTATGGCTACACCTTC; cdr3_aa: CAPSRATGGANYGYTF
d_call: TRBD2; v_call: TRBV5-5; clone_size: NA; j_call: TRBJ2-2; cdr3_nt: TGTGCCAGCAGCGTGGGACTAGCGGGTAATACCGGGGAGCTGTTTTTT; cdr3_aa: CASSVGLAGNTGELFF
d_call: TRBD2; v_call: TRBV9; clone_size: NA; j_call: TRBJ2-2; cdr3_nt: TGTGCCAGCAGCGATCAAGCGGGAATGGGAGACACCGGGGAGCTGTTTTTT; cdr3_aa: CASSDQAGMGDTGELFF
d_call: NA; v_call: TRBV21-1; clone_size: NA; j_call: TRBJ1-5; cdr3_nt: TGTGCCAGCAGCAAAATTGCCAACAGAAATCAGCCCCAGCATTTT; cdr3_aa: CASSKIANRNQPQHF
d_call: NA; v_call: TRBV6-5; clone_size: few; j_call: TRBJ2-3; cdr3_nt: TGTGCCAGCAGCGCCGTCGAGCTGGGCACAGATACGCAGTATTTT; cdr3_aa: CASSAVELGTDTQYF
d_call: TRBD2; v_call: TRBV30; clone_size: NA; j_call: TRBJ2-3; cdr3_nt: TGTGCCTGGAGTGTATTCCTTGCGGGAGGTCGGGATACGCAGTATTTT; cdr3_aa: CAWSVFLAGGRDTQYF
d_call: TRBD2; v_call: TRBV7-2; clone_size: NA; j_call: TRBJ2-3; cdr3_nt: TGTGCCAGCAGCCCCGGGACTAGCGGGACAGATACGCAGTATTTT; cdr3_aa: CASSPGTSGTDTQYF
d_call: TRBD2; v_call: TRBV6-6; clone_size: NA; j_call: TRBJ2-1; cdr3_nt: TGTGCCAGCAGTCAACACCCACGACTAGCGGGAAGTGTAAATGAGCAGTTCTTC; cdr3_aa: CASSQHPRLAGSVNEQFF
d_call: TRBD1; v_call: TRBV6-5; clone_size: NA; j_call: TRBJ2-7; cdr3_nt: TGTGCCAGCAGTTACGACAGGGGGGAGACCTACGAGCAGTACTTC; cdr3_aa: CASSYDRGETYEQYF
d_call: NA; v_call: TRBV27; clone_size: few; j_call: TRBJ1-2; cdr3_nt: TGTGCCAGCTGCCCTCTCCCAGGGAACTATGGCTACACCTTC; cdr3_aa: CASCPLPGNYGYTF
d_call: NA; v_call: TRBV18; clone_size: NA; j_call: TRBJ2-1; cdr3_nt: TGTGCCAGCCGTCAGGGGCCCAGCTCCTACAATGAGCAGTTCTTC; cdr3_aa: CASRQGPSSYNEQFF
d_call: NA; v_call: TRBV21-1; clone_size: NA; j_call: TRBJ2-1; cdr3_nt: TGTGCCAGCAGCAACTCCCAAGGGGGAGATGTCGATGAGCAGTTCTTC; cdr3_aa: CASSNSQGGDVDEQFF